The 26 T cell receptor beta chains reported below all come from one sample, sequenced in a study of blood T cell repertoires in COVID-19. Measured with immunoSEQ multiplex PCR; TCRdb has only the in-frame clones, and not every one. The sample shows roughly 320,000 clones, 70% to 90% of them seen only once. Sequencing input: peripheral blood. Receptor source: a man aged 65 to 85 with acute or convalescent COVID-19.

V gene TRBV6-2 or TRBV6-3 combines with J gene TRBJ1-6; weak D call: TRBD1 (5 bases). The CDR3 spans 17 residues. Germline V gene lookup returns CDR1 MNHEY and CDR2 SVGEGT. V lost 5 bases and J lost 9, with 23 bases in between. DNA for the CDR3: TGTGCCAGCAGTCGCCGATACGGTGGGGCCGTCGGTTCACCCCTCCACTTT. Protein product: CASSRRYGGAVGSPLHF.

In regard to this clone: The DNA is omitted, as the CDR3 cannot be located on it reliably, and the CDR3 follows TCRdb's listing. This chain joins TRBV6-2 or TRBV6-3 and TRBJ1-6. Looked up from germline, CDR1 is MNHEY and CDR2 is SVGEGT. The CDR3 numbers 14 amino acids, ends counted. CDR3 region: CASSSSTGNSPLHF.

CDR3 sequence (DNA): TGTGCCAGCAGTTACAACGACAGGGAGCTGTTTTTT. It translates to CASSYNDRELFF. J is TRBJ2-2 and V is TRBV6-2 or TRBV6-3; no firm D call. Trimming pared 2 bases from V and 9 bases from J, leaving 7 bases between. From germline, CDR1 is MNHEY and CDR2 SVGEGT. The CDR3 covers 12 residues.

The rearrangement links TRBV19 to TRBJ1-1, with D possibly matching TRBD1 (5 bases). The CDR3 sequence is 15 residues long. Germline CDR1 reads LNHDA; CDR2 reads SQIVND (reference sequence). Trimming left V 7 bases short and J 0 bases short, with 15 bases between. Here the CDR3 reads CASIPGGTLNTEAFF. The CDR3 bases are TGTGCCAGTATCCCAGGAGGGACTCTGAACACTGAAGCTTTCTTT.

V gene TRBV9 combines with J gene TRBJ2-3; TRBD1 matches at 8 bases. Germline CDR1 reads SGDLS; CDR2 reads YYNGEE. Trimming removed 0 bases from V and 3 bases from J; junction bases left unmatched: 3. The CDR3 loop spans 15 amino acids. The CDR3 DNA reads TGTGCCAGCAGCGTAGAACAGGGGGGTACAGATACGCAGTATTTT. Translation: CASSVEQGGTDTQYF. Variable domain in full (rest from reference TRBV9 and TRBJ2-3): DSGVTQTPKHLITATGQRVTLRCSPRSGDLSVYWYQQSLDQGLQFLIQYYNGEERAKGNILERFSAQQFPDLHSELNLSSLELGDSALYFCASSVEQGGTDTQYFGPGTRLTVL.

V gene TRBV12-3 or TRBV12-4 combines with J gene TRBJ1-1, with 9 bases that match TRBD1. CDR3 size: 13 residues. V was clipped by 6 bases and J by 8 bases; unmatched bases: 7. The DNA for the CDR3 is TGTGCCAGCAGCCGTACAGGGGGCGGAGAAGCTTTCTTT. Amino acids: CASSRTGGGEAFF.

The rearrangement links TRBV27 to TRBJ2-1; TRBD1 aligns across 10 bases. Trimming took 6 bases from V and 2 from J; bases not matched to a gene: 4. The CDR3 has 15 residues. CDR1 is MNHEY, CDR2 SMNVEV, per germline (reference sequence). The CDR3: CASRSGQGAYNEQFF. DNA of the CDR3: TGTGCCAGCAGATCCGGACAGGGGGCCTACAATGAGCAGTTCTTC.

The rearrangement joins TRBV24-1 to TRBJ1-5; D possibly corresponds to TRBD1 (5 bases). CDR1 and CDR2 from the germline V gene are KGHDR and SFDVKD. Trimming took off 9 bases at V and 1 base at J, with 15 bases between the two ends. CDR3 length: 15 amino acids. The CDR3 DNA follows: TGTGCCACCGGTATAGGAGGGGCCAGCAATCAGCCCCAGCATTTT. It yields the protein CATGIGGASNQPQHF.

This clone was seen more than once but under ten times. This sequence joins TRBV27 and TRBJ1-4; D call uncertain. This CDR3 region has 14 residues. Trimming cost V 0 bases and J 7 bases, with 9 bases left between them. CDR1 MNHEY and CDR2 SMNVEV come from the germline V gene (reference sequence). The CDR3 sequence is CASSLSFRGEKLFF. The CDR3 DNA reads TGTGCCAGCAGTTTATCGTTCCGGGGTGAAAAACTGTTTTTT.

A single count supports this clone. The chain is built from TRBV5-1 and TRBJ2-7; 7 nucleotides line up with TRBD2. The J segment lost 2 bases and the V segment lost 4 bases, leaving 6 bases of the junction unmatched. Germline V gives CDR1 SGHRS, CDR2 YFSETQ. The CDR3 has 14 amino acids. In DNA form, the CDR3 reads TGCGCCAGCAGCATGAGCGGGGCTCCCTACGAGCAGTACTTC. Translating gives CASSMSGAPYEQYF.

This clone was recorded once. The V call is TRBV24-1, the J call TRBJ1-6, with TRBD1 identical over 7 bases. Germline assignment: CDR1 KGHDR and CDR2 SFDVKD. The length of the CDR3 is 15 residues. Losses at the gene ends were 4 bases for V and 6 bases for J; bases not matched to a gene: 5. This chain's CDR3 is CATSDGTAPNSPLHF. In DNA form, the CDR3 reads TGTGCCACCAGTGACGGGACAGCCCCTAATTCACCCCTCCACTTT.

CDR3 nucleotide sequence: TGTGCCAGCAGCTTAGCAAGACAGTACGAGCAGTACTTC. Its translation is CASSLARQYEQYF. The genes are TRBV7-2 and TRBJ2-7, with D possibly matching TRBD1 (5 bases). The V gene's germline CDR1 is SGHTA and CDR2 FQGNSA. The CDR3 has 13 residues. V lost 0 bases to trimming and J lost 4 bases, with 7 bases between them.

This chain links TRBV5-1 with TRBJ1-2; TRBD1 might be the D (6 bases). Looked up from germline, CDR1 is SGHRS and CDR2 is YFSETQ. CDR3 length equals 14 residues. Trimming stripped 0 bases from V and 4 bases from J, with 10 bases between. The CDR3 loop is CASSLAQGSYGYTF. CDR3 nucleotides: TGCGCCAGCAGCTTGGCCCAGGGGAGCTATGGCTACACCTTC.

The CDR3 DNA follows: TGTGCCAGTAGTATTTCGACAGTCTCCTACGAGCAGTACTTC. As protein: CASSISTVSYEQYF. This chain uses TRBV19 with TRBJ2-7; maybe TRBD1 (5 bases). Trimming left V 3 bases short and J 0 bases short, with 9 bases between. The CDR3 sequence is 14 residues long. CDR1 LNHDA and CDR2 SQIVND come from the germline V gene (reference sequence).

J is TRBJ2-7 and V is TRBV7-8; maybe TRBD1 (5 bases). Looked up from germline, CDR1 is SGHVS and CDR2 is FQNEAQ. The CDR3 spans 12 residues. Trimming took 5 bases from V and 12 from J, leaving 17 bases between them. CDR3 residues: CASSPRLGRRYF. CDR3 DNA: TGTGCCAGCAGCCCCCGACTGGGGCGGCGGTACTTC.

The rearrangement links TRBV25-1 to TRBJ1-6; D is unclear. The CDR3 runs to 14 residues. Per germline, CDR1 MGHDK and CDR2 SYGVNS. The V end was cut by 8 bases, the J end by 6 bases, with 14 bases between. The CDR3, as DNA: TGTGCCAGCGGTTATGGAGGGATTAATTCACCCCTCCACTTT. It yields the protein CASGYGGINSPLHF.

The chain combines TRBV4-3 with TRBJ1-4; D might be TRBD1 (6 bases). The germline CDR1 and CDR2 sequences are LGHNA and YSLEER. CDR3 length equals 16 residues. V gave up 3 bases and J gave up 0 bases, with 11 bases separating them. The CDR3 sequence: CASSQRGGATNEKLFF. CDR3 sequence (DNA): TGCGCCAGCAGCCAGAGGGGGGGGGCAACTAATGAAAAACTGTTTTTT.

The V call is TRBV5-6, the J call TRBJ2-2; possible D gene TRBD1, 5 bases. The V gene lost 2 bases and the J gene lost 1 base, with 9 bases spanning the gap. Per germline, CDR1 SGHDT and CDR2 YYEEEE. The length of the CDR3 is 15 residues. The CDR3 DNA is TGTGCCAGCAGCTTCAGGGTGGGGAACACCGGGGAGCTGTTTTTT. Encoded protein: CASSFRVGNTGELFF.

This clone appeared a single time. The V and J genes are TRBV6-2 or TRBV6-3 and TRBJ1-5; D not resolved. Trimming took 2 bases from V and 1 from J, leaving 15 bases between them. Germline CDR1 MNHEY, CDR2 SVGEGT. CDR3 length: 17 residues. The CDR3 coding sequence is TGTGCCAGCAGTTACGTCTCGCCGGGAGTGAGCAATCAGCCCCAGCATTTT. Translated: CASSYVSPGVSNQPQHF.

V gene TRBV6-5 combines with J gene TRBJ1-4, with 11 bases identical to TRBD1. The germline CDR1 and CDR2 sequences are MNHEY and SVGAGI. The CDR3 is 13 residues long. Germline trimming cut 7 bases from V and 8 bases from J; bases unmatched to any gene: 3. Here the CDR3 reads CASTRTGGEKLFF. CDR3 DNA: TGTGCCAGCACGAGGACAGGGGGCGAAAAACTGTTTTTT.

The rearrangement links TRBV19 to TRBJ2-5; D not certain. The CDR3 contains 13 residues. Germline V gene data show CDR1 as LNHDA and CDR2 as SQIVND (reference sequence). The V end lost 5 bases, the J end lost 1 base, and 8 bases lay between the germline ends. CDR3 amino acids: CASSQQIQETQYF. The CDR3 DNA reads as TGTGCCAGTAGTCAACAGATCCAAGAGACCCAGTACTTC. The whole variable domain, filled in from reference TRBV19 and TRBJ2-5, reads DGGITQSPKYLFRKEGQNVTLSCEQNLNHDAMYWYRQDPGQGLRLIYYSQIVNDFQKGDIAEGYSVSREKKESFPLTVTSAQKNPTAFYLCASSQQIQETQYFGPGTRLLVL.

The genes are TRBV9 and TRBJ2-2; TRBD1 matches at 7 bases. Germline-derived CDR1 and CDR2 are SGDLS and YYNGEE. J lost 4 bases, V lost 0 bases, and 6 bases had no gene match. This CDR3 has 16 amino acids. CDR3 DNA: TGTGCCAGCAGCGTAGTAGGGGGCTGGGGCACCGGGGAGCTGTTTTTT. Protein sequence: CASSVVGGWGTGELFF.

This chain uses TRBV11-3 with TRBJ2-3; 8 bases are a match to TRBD2. Germline CDR1 and CDR2: SGHNT and YENEEA. This CDR3 has 15 amino acids. V lost 4 bases to trimming and J lost 6 bases; unmatched junction nucleotides: 9. Here the CDR3 reads CASSWGLDVRDTQYF. Written as DNA, the CDR3 is TGTGCCAGCAGCTGGGGACTAGACGTGAGGGATACGCAGTATTTT.

This clone has a single count. The gene calls are TRBV6-2 or TRBV6-3 and TRBJ2-2; 9 bases match TRBD1. The V gene's germline CDR1 is MNHEY and CDR2 SVGEGT. J lost 7 bases, V lost 5 bases, and 8 bases had no gene match. CDR3 size: 15 residues. In DNA form, the CDR3 reads TGTGCCAGCAGTCCACAGGGGGCAGGGCTCGGGGAGCTGTTTTTT. This encodes CASSPQGAGLGELFF.

The rearrangement joins TRBV7-2 to TRBJ2-5, with TRBD1 matching 12 bases. The CDR3 has 15 residues. Germline V gene sequence: CDR1 SGHTA, CDR2 FQGNSA. The ends lost 1 base at V and 5 bases at J; junction bases unmatched: 2. In nucleotides, the CDR3 is TGTGCCAGCAGCTTAGGGGGACAGGGGGCTGAGACCCAGTACTTC. Amino acids: CASSLGGQGAETQYF.

The rearrangement uses TRBV5-1 and TRBJ2-1; unclear D gene. The V gene lost 5 bases and the J gene lost 3 bases, with 18 bases spanning the gap. Germline-derived CDR1 and CDR2 are SGHRS and YFSETQ. There are 16 residues in the CDR3. CDR3 coding DNA: TGCGCCAGCAGTTCCGCGTTTTCTTCCGTCTACAATGAGCAGTTCTTC. Protein sequence: CASSSAFSSVYNEQFF.